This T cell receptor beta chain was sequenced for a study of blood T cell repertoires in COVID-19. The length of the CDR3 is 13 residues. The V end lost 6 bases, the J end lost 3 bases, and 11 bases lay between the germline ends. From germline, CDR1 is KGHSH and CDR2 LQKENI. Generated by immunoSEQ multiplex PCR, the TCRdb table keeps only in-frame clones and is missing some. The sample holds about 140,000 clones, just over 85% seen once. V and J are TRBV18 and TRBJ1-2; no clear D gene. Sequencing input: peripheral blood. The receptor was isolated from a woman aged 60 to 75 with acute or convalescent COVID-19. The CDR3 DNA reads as TGTGCCAGCTCCCCGGGAACAGACTATGGCTACACCTTC. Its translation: CASSPGTDYGYTF.